This TCR beta chain appears in the sequencing data of a study of T cells after yellow fever vaccination. Study-level information: The authors sorted the EM, EMRA, CM and Tscm memory subsets using CD3, CD45RA, CCR7 and CD95.

Note on this clonotype: With a much larger clone just one base away, this may be a read error.

Whole-study findings and limits: Most clones from primary vaccination resurfaced after the booster (approximately 97% CD4, over 85% CD8).

TCRdb re-called the 5' RACE reads with MiXCR, one entry per CDR3 protein. This sample carries approximately 34,000 distinct CDR3 sequences, about 11% of them seen once, and the ten largest clones take around 12%. The source was PBMCs, either bulk or a sorted T-cell subset (CD4+, CD8+, memory, or dextramer-sorted; not recorded which), collected around 15 days after the first yellow fever vaccination. The origin of this receptor is a man between 18 and 29 years old who received the YFV17D yellow fever vaccine.

The CDR3 is CASSLTDTMNTEAFF. The CDR3 DNA follows: TGCGCCAGCAGCTTGACCGACACGATGAACACTGAAGCTTTCTTT. This chain connects TRBV5-1 to TRBJ1-1; D remains unclear. Germline V gene lookup returns CDR1 SGHRS and CDR2 YFSETQ. The ends were cut back, 1 base at V and 0 bases at J, with 10 bases in the middle. The CDR3 has 15 amino acids.